A single T cell receptor beta chain is shown here with its context. The junction and the germline gene differ at one end; a read error may be behind it. The data belong to a study of a mutant IDH1 vaccine in newly diagnosed glioma. The time point here: baseline, week 1 (first vaccination visit). Treatment noted: pre-vaccination baseline after standard-of-care therapy. The CDR3 is made up of 15 amino acids. Germline CDR1 and CDR2: SGHNT and YYREEE (reference sequence). The repertoire was sequenced with immunoSEQ multiplex PCR; TCRdb's copy has only in-frame clones and lacks some. The sample lists 75,000 to 100,000 clones, 85% to 90% occurring once.

Source: PBMCs, taken from a glioma patient treated with radiotherapy, temozolomide or both. The gene calls are TRBV5-4 and TRBJ1-1, with a tentative D call TRBD1 (5 bases). The TCR was taken from a woman aged 50 to 60 with glioma. CDR3 coding DNA: TGTGCCAGCAGCTTGGAAGGGGCGCGGAACGCTGAAGCTTTCTTT. Its protein is CASSLEGARNAEAFF.